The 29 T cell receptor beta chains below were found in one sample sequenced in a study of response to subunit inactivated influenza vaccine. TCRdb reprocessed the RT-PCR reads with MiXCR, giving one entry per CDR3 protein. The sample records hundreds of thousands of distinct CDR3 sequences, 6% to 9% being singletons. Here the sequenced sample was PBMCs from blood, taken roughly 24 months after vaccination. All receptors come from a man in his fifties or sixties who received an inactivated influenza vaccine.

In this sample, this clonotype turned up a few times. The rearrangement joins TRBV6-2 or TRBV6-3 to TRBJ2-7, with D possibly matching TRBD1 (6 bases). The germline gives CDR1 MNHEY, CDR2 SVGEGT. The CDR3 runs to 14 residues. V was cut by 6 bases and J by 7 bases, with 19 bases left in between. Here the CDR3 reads CASSWDIRAWEQYF. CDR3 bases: TGTGCCAGCAGCTGGGACATTCGGGCGTGGGAGCAGTACTTC.

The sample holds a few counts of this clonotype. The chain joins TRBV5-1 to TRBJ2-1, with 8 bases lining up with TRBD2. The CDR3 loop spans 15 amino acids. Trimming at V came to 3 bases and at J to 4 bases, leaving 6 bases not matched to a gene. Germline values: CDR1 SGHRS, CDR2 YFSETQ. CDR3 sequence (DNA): TGCGCCAGCAGCTGGAGCGGGAGCTCTTACAATGAGCAGTTCTTC. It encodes CASSWSGSSYNEQFF.

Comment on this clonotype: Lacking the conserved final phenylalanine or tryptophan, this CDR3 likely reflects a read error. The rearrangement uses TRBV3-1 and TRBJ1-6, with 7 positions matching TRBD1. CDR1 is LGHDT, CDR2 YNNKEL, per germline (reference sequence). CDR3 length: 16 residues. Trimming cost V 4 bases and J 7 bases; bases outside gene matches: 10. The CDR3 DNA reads TGTGCCAGCAGCCGAATACCGGGACAGTCGAATTCACCCCTCCACTTG. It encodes CASSRIPGQSNSPLHL.

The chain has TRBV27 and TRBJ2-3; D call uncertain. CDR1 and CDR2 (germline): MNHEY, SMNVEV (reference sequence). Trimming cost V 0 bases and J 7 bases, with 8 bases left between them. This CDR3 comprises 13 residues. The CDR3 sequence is CASSLSISNTQYF. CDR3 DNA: TGTGCCAGCAGTTTATCGATCTCTAATACGCAGTATTTT.

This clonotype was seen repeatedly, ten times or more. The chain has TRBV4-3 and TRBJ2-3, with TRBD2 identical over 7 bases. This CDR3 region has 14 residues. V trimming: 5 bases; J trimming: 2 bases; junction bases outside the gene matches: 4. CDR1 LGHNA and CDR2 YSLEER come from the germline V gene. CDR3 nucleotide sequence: TGCGCCAGCAGCTTCAGACTAGCCACAGATACGCAGTATTTT. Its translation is CASSFRLATDTQYF.

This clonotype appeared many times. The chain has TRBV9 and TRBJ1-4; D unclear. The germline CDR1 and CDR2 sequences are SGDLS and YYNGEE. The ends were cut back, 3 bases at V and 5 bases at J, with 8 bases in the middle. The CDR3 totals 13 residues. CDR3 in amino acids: CASSGALNEKLFF. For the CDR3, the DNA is TGTGCCAGCAGCGGGGCCCTAAATGAAAAACTGTTTTTT.

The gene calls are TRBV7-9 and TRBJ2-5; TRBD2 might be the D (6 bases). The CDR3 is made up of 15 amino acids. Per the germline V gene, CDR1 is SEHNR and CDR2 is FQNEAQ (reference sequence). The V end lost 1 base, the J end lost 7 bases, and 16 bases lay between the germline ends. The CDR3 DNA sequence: TGTGCCAGCAGCTTAGGGAATAGCGGAGAATCGACCCAGTACTTC. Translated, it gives CASSLGNSGESTQYF.

The CDR3 DNA is TGCGCCAGCAGCTTGGGGGCCCACACTGAAGCTTTCTTT. Amino acid sequence: CASSLGAHTEAFF. The V call is TRBV5-1, the J call TRBJ1-1; D is ambiguous. This CDR3 is built from 13 residues. Germline CDR1 and CDR2: SGHRS and YFSETQ. The V gene lost 0 bases and the J gene lost 3 bases, with 6 bases spanning the gap. The whole variable domain, filled in from reference TRBV5-1 and TRBJ1-1, reads KAGVTQTPRYLIKTRGQQVTLSCSPISGHRSVSWYQQTPGQGLQFLFEYFSETQRNKGNFPGRFSGRQFSNSRSEMNVSTLELGDSALYLCASSLGAHTEAFFGQGTRLTVV.

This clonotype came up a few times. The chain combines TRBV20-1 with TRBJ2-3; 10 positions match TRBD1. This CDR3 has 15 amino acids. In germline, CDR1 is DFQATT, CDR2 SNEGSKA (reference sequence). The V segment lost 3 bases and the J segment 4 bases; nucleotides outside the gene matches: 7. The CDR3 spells CSARTRQGAPDTQYF. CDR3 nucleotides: TGCAGTGCTAGGACTAGACAGGGGGCCCCAGATACGCAGTATTTT.

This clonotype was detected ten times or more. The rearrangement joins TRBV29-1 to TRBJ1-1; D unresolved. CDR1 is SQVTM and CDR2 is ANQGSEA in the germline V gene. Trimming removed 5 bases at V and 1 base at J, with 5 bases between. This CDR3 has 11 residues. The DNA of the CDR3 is TGCAGCGTTACTTGGAACACTGAAGCTTTCTTT. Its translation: CSVTWNTEAFF.

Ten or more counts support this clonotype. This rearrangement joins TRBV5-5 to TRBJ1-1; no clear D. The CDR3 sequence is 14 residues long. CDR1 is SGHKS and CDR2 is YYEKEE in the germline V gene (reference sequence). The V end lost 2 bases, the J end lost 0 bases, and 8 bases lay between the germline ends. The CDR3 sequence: CASSFDHMNTEAFF. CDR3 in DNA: TGTGCCAGCAGCTTCGACCACATGAACACTGAAGCTTTCTTT.

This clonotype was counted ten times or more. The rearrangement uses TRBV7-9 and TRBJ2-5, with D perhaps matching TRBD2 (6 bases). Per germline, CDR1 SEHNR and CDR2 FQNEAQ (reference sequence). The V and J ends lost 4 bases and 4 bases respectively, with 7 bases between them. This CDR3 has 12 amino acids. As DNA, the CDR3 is TGTGCCAGCAGCTCGGAGGGAGAGACCCAGTACTTC. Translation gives CASSSEGETQYF.

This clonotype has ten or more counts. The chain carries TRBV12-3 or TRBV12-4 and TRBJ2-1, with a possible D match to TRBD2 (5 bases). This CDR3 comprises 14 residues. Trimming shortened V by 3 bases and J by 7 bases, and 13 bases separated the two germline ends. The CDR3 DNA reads TGTGCCAGCAGTTTTGCCGGGGTGGGTAATGAGCAGTTCTTC. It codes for CASSFAGVGNEQFF.

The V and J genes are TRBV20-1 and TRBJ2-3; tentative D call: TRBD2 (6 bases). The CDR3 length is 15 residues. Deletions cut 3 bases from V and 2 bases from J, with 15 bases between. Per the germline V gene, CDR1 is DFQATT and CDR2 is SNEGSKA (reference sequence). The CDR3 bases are TGCAGTGCTAGTAACGGGAGAGTGAACACAGATACGCAGTATTTT. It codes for CSASNGRVNTDTQYF.

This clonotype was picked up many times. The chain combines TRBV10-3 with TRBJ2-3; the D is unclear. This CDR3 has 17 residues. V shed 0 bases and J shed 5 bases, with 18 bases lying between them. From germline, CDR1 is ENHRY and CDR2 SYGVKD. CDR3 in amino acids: CAISESWPADIGDTQYF. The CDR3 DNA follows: TGTGCCATCAGTGAGTCGTGGCCGGCCGACATCGGAGATACGCAGTATTTT.

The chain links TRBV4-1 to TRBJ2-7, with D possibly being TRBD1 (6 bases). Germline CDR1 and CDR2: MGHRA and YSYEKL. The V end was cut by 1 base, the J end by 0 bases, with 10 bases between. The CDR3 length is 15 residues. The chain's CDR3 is CASSQVGQNSYEQYF. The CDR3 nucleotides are TGCGCCAGCAGCCAAGTCGGACAGAACTCCTACGAGCAGTACTTC.

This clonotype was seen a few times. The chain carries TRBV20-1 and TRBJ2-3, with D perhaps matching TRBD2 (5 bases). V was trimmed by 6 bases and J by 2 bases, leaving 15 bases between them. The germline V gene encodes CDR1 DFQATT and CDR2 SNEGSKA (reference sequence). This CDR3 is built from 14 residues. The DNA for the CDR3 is TGCAGTGCGTGGTGGGGAGCTAACACAGATACGCAGTATTTT. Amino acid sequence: CSAWWGANTDTQYF.

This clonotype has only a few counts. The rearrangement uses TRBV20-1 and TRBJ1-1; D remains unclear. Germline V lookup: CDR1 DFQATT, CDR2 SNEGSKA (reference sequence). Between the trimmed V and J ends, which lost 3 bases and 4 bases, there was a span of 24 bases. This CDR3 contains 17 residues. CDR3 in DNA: TGCAGTGCTAGGATTAGAGATATGGGAAAAACGGGCACTGAAGCTTTCTTT. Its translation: CSARIRDMGKTGTEAFF.

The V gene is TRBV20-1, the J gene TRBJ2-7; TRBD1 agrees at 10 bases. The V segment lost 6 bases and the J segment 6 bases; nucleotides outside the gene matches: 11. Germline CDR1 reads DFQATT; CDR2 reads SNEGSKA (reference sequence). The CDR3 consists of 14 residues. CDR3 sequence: CSAPGTGVLGEQYF. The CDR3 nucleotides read TGCAGTGCGCCCGGGACAGGGGTTTTGGGCGAGCAGTACTTC.

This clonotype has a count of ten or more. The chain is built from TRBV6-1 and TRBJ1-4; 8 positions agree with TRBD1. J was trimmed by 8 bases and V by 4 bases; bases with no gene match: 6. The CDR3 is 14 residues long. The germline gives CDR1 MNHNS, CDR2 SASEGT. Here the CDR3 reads CASSAGTGVEKLFF. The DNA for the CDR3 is TGTGCCAGCAGTGCCGGGACAGGAGTCGAAAAACTGTTTTTT.

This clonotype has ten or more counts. The CDR3 DNA reads TGCGCCAGCCGGGACGGGTTTGGGAGCACTGAAGCTTTCTTT. Its translation: CASRDGFGSTEAFF. The V call is TRBV5-1, the J call TRBJ1-1, with D possibly TRBD1 on 5 matching bases. V was shortened by 7 bases and J by 4 bases, with 17 bases between the two germline ends. There are 14 residues in the CDR3. Germline CDR1 reads SGHRS; CDR2 reads YFSETQ.

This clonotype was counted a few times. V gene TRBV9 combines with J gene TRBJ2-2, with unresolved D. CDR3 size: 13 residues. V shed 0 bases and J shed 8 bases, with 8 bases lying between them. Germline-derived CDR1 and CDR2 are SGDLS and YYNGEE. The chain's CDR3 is CASSVGSLGELFF. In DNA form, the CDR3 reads TGTGCCAGCAGCGTAGGGAGTTTGGGGGAGCTGTTTTTT.

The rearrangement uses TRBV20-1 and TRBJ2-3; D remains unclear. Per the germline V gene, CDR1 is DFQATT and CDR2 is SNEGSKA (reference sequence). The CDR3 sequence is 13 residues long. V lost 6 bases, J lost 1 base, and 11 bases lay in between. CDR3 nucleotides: TGCAGTGCCCCAGATCGGGGCACAGATACGCAGTATTTT. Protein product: CSAPDRGTDTQYF.

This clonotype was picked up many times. In nucleotides, the CDR3 is TGCAGCGTGCGGACAGGGGGCGAAAAACTGTTTTTT. Amino acids: CSVRTGGEKLFF. The rearrangement uses TRBV29-1 and TRBJ1-4; TRBD1 agrees at 11 bases. CDR3 length: 12 residues. Trimming cost V 6 bases and J 8 bases; bases outside gene matches: 2. Germline CDR1 and CDR2: SQVTM and ANQGSEA.

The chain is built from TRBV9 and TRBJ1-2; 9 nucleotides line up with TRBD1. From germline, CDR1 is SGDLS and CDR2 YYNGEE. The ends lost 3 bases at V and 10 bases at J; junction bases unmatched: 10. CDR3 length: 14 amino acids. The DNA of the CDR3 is TGTGCCAGCAGCGCGGACAGGGGAACCAAAAACTACACCTTC. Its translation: CASSADRGTKNYTF.

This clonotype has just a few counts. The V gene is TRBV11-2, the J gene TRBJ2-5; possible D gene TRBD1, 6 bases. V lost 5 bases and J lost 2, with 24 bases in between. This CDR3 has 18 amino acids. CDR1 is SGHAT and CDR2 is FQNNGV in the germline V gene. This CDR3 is CASSPRVPYRDAQETQYF. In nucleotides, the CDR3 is TGTGCCAGCAGCCCCAGAGTCCCTTACAGGGACGCTCAAGAGACCCAGTACTTC. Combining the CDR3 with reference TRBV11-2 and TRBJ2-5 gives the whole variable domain EAGVAQSPRYKIIEKRQSVAFWCNPISGHATLYWYQQILGQGPKLLIQFQNNGVVDDSQLPKDRFSAERLKGVDSTLKIQPAKLEDSAVYLCASSPRVPYRDAQETQYFGPGTRLLVL.

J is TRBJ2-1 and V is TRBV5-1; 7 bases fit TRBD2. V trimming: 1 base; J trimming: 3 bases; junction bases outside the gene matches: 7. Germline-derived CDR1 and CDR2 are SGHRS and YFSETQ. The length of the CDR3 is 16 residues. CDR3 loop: CASSLRSSGYYNEQFF. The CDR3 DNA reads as TGCGCCAGCAGCTTGCGCTCTAGCGGCTACTACAATGAGCAGTTCTTC.

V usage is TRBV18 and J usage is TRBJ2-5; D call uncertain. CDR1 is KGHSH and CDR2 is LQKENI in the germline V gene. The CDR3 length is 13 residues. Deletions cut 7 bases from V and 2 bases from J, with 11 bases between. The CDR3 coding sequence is TGTGCCAGCTTACGGGCAAATCAAGAGACCCAGTACTTC. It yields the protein CASLRANQETQYF.

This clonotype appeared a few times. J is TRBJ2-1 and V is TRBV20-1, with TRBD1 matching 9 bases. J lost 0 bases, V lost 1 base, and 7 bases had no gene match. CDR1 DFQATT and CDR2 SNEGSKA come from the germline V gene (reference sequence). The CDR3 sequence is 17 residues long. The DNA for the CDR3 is TGCAGTGCTAGAGCCGGATTGGACAGGGGCTCCTACAATGAGCAGTTCTTC. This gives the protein CSARAGLDRGSYNEQFF.